The clone carrying this T cell receptor (beta chain) was counted a few times. The antigen remains undetermined. Germline CDR1 is DFQATT and CDR2 is SNEGSKA (reference sequence). CDR3 length: 15 residues. Trimming shortened V by 8 bases and J by 2 bases, and 21 bases separated the two germline ends. The data were taken from a study of blood T cells in healthy people across ages. Study-wide results and caveats: Relative to aged donors, long-lived donors carried more naive CD4+ cells and displayed higher diversity.

Primers used in a second PCR of roughly 7 to 12 cycles were a sample-barcoded 5' primer and a J-beta primer mix. TCRdb reprocessed the 5' RACE reads with MiXCR, giving one entry per CDR3 protein. The table lists about 970,000 distinct CDR3 sequences, around 54% of them singletons. The donors, all healthy, were Caucasians living in Russia, aged roughly 6 to 90. This receptor was identified in a woman in her sixties or seventies in good health. The J gene is TRBJ2-5, the V gene TRBV20-1; D call uncertain. Sequenced input: blood. The CDR3, as DNA: TGCAGTACGTCGCCAGGAGAGGCTTTTCAAGAGACCCAGTACTTC. It is translated as CSTSPGEAFQETQYF.